These 3 T cell receptor beta chains were sequenced from one sample in a study of T cells in Graves' hyperthyroidism and ophthalmopathy (dated by TCRdb to 2018 to 2020). The library was produced with multiplex PCR. This sample was sequenced with an Illumina HiSeq 2000. Amplification of TCR beta CDR3 regions was carried out from RNA transcripts. A first-round RT-PCR of the TCR CDR3 used the HTBI primer set with the Qiagen OneStep RT-PCR kit. TCRdb ran its own pipeline on the public reads, namely fastp trimming at Q25 and MiXCR clone calling, and kept in-frame beta chains. For every CDR3 protein sequence, its rows merge into one entry that carries the most common genes and DNA. Here the sample has 600,000 to 900,000 distinct CDR3 sequences; roughly 17% occur a single time. Clones ranked in the top ten supply around 8% of the sample. The sequencing input was blood. These receptors came from a man younger than 30 with Graves' hyperthyroidism.

V usage is TRBV12-3 or TRBV12-4 and J usage is TRBJ1-5, with D hard to call. Trimming left V 1 base short and J 5 bases short, with 6 bases between. The CDR3 spans 13 residues. The CDR3 DNA reads TGTGCCAGCAGTTTAGTAGAGGATCAGCCCCAGCATTTT. It translates to CASSLVEDQPQHF.

This clonotype came up a few times. The V and J genes are TRBV29-1 and TRBJ2-6; the D is unclear. CDR3 length: 14 amino acids. V was trimmed by 1 base and J by 3 bases, leaving 7 bases between them. Per germline, CDR1 SQVTM and CDR2 ANQGSEA. Written as DNA, the CDR3 is TGCAGCGTTGAAGGCCTAGGTGGGGCCAACGTCCTGACTTTC. Its protein product is CSVEGLGGANVLTF.

The chain recombines TRBV28 with TRBJ2-7, with D perhaps matching TRBD2 (5 bases). There are 13 residues in the CDR3. V lost 7 bases, J lost 3 bases, and 13 bases lay in between. Germline V gene lookup returns CDR1 MDHEN and CDR2 SYDVKM. CDR3 nucleotide sequence: TGTGCCAGCAACCGGGATACAGACTACGAGCAGTACTTC. Translation: CASNRDTDYEQYF.